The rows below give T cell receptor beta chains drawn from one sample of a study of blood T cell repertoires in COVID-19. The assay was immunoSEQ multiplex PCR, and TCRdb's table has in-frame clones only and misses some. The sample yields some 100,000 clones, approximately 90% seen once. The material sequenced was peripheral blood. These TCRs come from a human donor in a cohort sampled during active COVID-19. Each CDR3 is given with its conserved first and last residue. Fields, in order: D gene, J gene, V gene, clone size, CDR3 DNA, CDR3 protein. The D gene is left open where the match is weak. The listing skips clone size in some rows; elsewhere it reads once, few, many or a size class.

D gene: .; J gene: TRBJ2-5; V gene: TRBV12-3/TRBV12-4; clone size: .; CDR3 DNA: TGTGCCAGCAGTCCCAACGGGGAGACCCAGTACTTC; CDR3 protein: CASSPNGETQYF
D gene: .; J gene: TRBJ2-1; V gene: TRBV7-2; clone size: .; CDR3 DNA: TGTGCCAGCAGCTTAGCCAGGGACAATGAGCAGTTCTTC; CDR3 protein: CASSLARDNEQFF
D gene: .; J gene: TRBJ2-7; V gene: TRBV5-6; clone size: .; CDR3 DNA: TGTGCCAGCAGCTTTTTCAGGAACTACGAGCAGTACTTC; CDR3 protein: CASSFFRNYEQYF
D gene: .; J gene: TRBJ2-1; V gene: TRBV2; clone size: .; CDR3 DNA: TGTGCCAGCAGTGAAATCCCGTCGGTGAGCTACAATGAGCAGTTCTTC; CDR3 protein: CASSEIPSVSYNEQFF
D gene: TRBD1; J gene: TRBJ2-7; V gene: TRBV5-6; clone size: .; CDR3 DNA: TGTGCCAGCAGCAAGGGGACAGGGCTTTACGAGCAGTACTTC; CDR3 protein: CASSKGTGLYEQYF
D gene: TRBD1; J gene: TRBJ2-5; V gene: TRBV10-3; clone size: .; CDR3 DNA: TGTGCCATCAGTAGGACAGGGACCAGGGAGACCCAGTACTTC; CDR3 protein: CAISRTGTRETQYF
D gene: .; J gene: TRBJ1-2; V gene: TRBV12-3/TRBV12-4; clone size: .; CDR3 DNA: TGTGCCAGCAGTTTGTGGGGAGATGGCTACACCTTC; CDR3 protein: CASSLWGDGYTF
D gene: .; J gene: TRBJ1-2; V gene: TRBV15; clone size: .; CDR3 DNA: TGTGCCACCAGCAGAGCCGGGAACTATGGCTACACCTTC; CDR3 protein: CATSRAGNYGYTF
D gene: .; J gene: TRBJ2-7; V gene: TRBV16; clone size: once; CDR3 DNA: TGTGCCAGCAGCCCCCCAGGGCAGTACTTC; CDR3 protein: CASSPPGQYF
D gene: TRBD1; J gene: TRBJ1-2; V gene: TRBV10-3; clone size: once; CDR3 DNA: TGTGCCATCAGCAACCGGGACAGGGGTTTGGGGCGTGGCTACACCTTC; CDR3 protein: CAISNRDRGLGRGYTF
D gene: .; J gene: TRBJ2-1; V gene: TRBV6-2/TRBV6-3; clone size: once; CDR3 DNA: TGTGCCAGCAGTTCCCCCGGGACTCCTCGTAGACATGAGCAGTTCTTC; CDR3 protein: CASSSPGTPRRHEQFF
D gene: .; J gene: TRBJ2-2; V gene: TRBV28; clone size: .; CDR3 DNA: TGTGCCAGCAGTCCTTCTGGACAGCGACGGGCCGGGGAGCTGTTTTTT; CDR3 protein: CASSPSGQRRAGELFF
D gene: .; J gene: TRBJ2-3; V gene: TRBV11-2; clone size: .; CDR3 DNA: TGTGCCAGCAGCTTGGGGGGGCCCACAGATACGCAGTATTTT; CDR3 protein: CASSLGGPTDTQYF
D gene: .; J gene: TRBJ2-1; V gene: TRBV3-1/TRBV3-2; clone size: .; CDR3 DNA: TGTGCCAGCAGCCACCAGGGTGGCGGGGAGCTCTACAATGAGCAGTTCTTC; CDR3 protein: CASSHQGGGELYNEQFF
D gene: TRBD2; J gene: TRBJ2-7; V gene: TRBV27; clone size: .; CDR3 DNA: TGTGCCAGCAGTTTTAGGACTAGCGGGGCCTCCTACGAGCAGTACTTC; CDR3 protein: CASSFRTSGASYEQYF
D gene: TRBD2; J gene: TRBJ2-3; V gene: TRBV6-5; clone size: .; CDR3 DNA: TGTGCCAGCTGTTTAGCGGGAGGCCTCGCAGATACGCAGTATTTT; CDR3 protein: CASCLAGGLADTQYF
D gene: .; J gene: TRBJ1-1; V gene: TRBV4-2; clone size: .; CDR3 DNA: TGTGCCAGCAGCCAAGATTTCTCAGTGAACACTGAAGCTTTCTTT; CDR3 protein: CASSQDFSVNTEAFF
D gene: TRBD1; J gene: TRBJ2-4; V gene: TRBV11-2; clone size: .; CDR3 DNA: TGTGCCAGCAGCTTACTAGAGGGGACAGGGACCATAGCCAAAAACATTCAGTACTTC; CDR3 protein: CASSLLEGTGTIAKNIQYF
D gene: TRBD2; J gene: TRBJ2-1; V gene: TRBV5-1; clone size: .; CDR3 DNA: TGCGCCAGCAGCTATAAAACCACCTCTAGCGGGAGAGGGGGCTACAATGAGCAGTTCTTC; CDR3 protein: CASSYKTTSSGRGGYNEQFF
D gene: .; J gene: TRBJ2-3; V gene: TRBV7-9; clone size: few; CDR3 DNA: TGTGCCAGCAGCTTAAGGGGCTCCACAGATACGCAGTATTTT; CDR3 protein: CASSLRGSTDTQYF
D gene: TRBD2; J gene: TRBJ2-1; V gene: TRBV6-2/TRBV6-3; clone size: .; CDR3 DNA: TGTGCCAGCAGCCAAGCGGGGGGGCTAGCGGGAGAAGAGGTTTACAATGAGCAGTTCTTC; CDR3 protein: CASSQAGGLAGEEVYNEQFF
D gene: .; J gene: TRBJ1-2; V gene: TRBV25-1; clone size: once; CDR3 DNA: TGTGCCAGCTCGCGCGGGGGCAGCGCCCTCAATGGCTACACCTTC; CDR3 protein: CASSRGGSALNGYTF
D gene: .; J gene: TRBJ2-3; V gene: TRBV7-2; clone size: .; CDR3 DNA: TGTGCCAGCAGCCAGATCAGAACAAGGGGAGGATTGCGTACAGATACGCAGTATTTT; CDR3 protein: CASSQIRTRGGLRTDTQYF
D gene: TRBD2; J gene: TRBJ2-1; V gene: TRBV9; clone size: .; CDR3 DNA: TGTGCCAGCAGCGCAGGACTAGCGGGGTACAATGAGCAGTTCTTC; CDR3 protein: CASSAGLAGYNEQFF
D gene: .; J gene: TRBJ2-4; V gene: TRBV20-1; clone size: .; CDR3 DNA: TGCAGTGCTAGTCTTCGGGGACACCCAAACATTCAGTACTTC; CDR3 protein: CSASLRGHPNIQYF
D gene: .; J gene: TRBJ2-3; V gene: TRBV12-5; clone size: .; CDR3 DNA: TGTGCTAGTGCCGTGGGGGGGCATCGGGGCGACACAGATACGCAGTATTTT; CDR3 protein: CASAVGGHRGDTDTQYF
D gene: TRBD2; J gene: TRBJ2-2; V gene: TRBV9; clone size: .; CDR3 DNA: TGTGCCAGCAGCCGGGGACTAGCGGGAACTGGTTCGGGGGAGCTGTTTTTT; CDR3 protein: CASSRGLAGTGSGELFF
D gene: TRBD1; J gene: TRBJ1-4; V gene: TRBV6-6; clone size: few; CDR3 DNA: TGTGCCAGCAGTCCCATCAGGGGGCGGGGGGGCGTGGGCCTGTTTTTT; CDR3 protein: CASSPIRGRGGVGLFF
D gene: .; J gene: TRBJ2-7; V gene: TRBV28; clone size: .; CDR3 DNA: TGTGCCAGCAGTTTTAATTCCGACAGGAGGCGAGACGAGCAGTACTTC; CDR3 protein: CASSFNSDRRRDEQYF
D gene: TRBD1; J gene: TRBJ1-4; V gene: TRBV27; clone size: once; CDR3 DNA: TGTGCCAGCAGTTTGTCCCAACAGGGGAAACTGTTTTTT; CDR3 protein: CASSLSQQGKLFF
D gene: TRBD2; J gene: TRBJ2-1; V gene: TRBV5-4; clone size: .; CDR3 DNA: TGTGCCAGCAGCTTGGCCCCATCCGATAGCGGGAGGGTTGGATTCTTC; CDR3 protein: CASSLAPSDSGRVGFF
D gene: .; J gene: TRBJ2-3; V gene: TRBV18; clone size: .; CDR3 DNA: TGTGCCAGCTCCCCGGGACTCAACACAGATACGCAGTATTTT; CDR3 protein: CASSPGLNTDTQYF
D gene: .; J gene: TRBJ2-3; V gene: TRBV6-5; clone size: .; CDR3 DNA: TGTGCCAGCAGTTACTCACGGGGAACAGATACGCAGTATTTT; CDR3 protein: CASSYSRGTDTQYF
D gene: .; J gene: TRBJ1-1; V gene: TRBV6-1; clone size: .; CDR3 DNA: TGTGCCAGCAGTGAGGCGGGAAAGGGAACAGCTTTCTTT; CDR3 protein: CASSEAGKGTAFF
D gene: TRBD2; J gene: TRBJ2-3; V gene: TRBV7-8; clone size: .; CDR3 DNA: TGTGCCAGCAGCTTAGTTAGGCAGCGGGGGGGAGATACGCAGTATTTT; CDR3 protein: CASSLVRQRGGDTQYF
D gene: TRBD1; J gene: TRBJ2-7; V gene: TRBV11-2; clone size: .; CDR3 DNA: TGTGCCAGCAGCTTATACGGGACAGGGCTCTACGAGCAGTACTTC; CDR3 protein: CASSLYGTGLYEQYF
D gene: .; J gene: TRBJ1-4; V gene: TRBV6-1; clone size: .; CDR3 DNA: TGTGCCAGCAGTGAAGAAGGGGAGGGAAAACTGTTTTTT; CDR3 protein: CASSEEGEGKLFF
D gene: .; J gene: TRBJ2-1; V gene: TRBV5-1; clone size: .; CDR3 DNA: TGCGCCAGCAGTTATTATGGAGCCTACAATGAGCAGTTCTTC; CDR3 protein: CASSYYGAYNEQFF
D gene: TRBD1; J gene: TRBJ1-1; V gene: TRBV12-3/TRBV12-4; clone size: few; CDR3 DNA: TGTGCCAGCAGTTCCGGGACAGTGCAGCGAGCTTTCTTT; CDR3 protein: CASSSGTVQRAFF
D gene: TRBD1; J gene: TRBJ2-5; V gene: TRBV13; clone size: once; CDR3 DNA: TGTGCCAGCAGCGCCCGGGACAGCGAGACCCAGTACTTC; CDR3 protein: CASSARDSETQYF
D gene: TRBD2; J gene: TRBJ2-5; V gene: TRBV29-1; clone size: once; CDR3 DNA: TGCAGCGTGACCGCTCCGGGACGCGGGGGGCCCCAAGAGACCCAGTACTTC; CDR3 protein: CSVTAPGRGGPQETQYF
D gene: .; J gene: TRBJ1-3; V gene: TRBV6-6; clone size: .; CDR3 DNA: TGTGCCAGCAGTTATTCACAGGGCGCAGGAAACACCATATATTTT; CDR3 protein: CASSYSQGAGNTIYF
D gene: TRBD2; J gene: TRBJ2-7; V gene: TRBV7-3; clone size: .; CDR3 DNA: TGTGCCAGCAGCTTAACAATCCGACTAGCGATTACCTACGAGCAGTACTTC; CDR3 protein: CASSLTIRLAITYEQYF
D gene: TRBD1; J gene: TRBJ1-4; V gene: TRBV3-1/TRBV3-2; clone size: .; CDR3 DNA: TGTGCCAGCAGCCCAACTCGGACAGGGTTGCAGGAAAAACTGTTTTTT; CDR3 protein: CASSPTRTGLQEKLFF
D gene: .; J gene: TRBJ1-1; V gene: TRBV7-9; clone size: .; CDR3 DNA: TGTGCCAGCAGCTTTCTAACGGGACTGACTGAAGCTTTCTTT; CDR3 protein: CASSFLTGLTEAFF
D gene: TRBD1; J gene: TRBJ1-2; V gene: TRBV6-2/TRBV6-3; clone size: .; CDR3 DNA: TGTGCCAGCAGTCGAACCCAGGGGGACAACTATGGCTACACCTTC; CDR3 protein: CASSRTQGDNYGYTF
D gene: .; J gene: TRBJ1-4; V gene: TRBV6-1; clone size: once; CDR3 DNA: TGTGCCAGCAGTGACCAGATTAATGAAAAACTGTTTTTT; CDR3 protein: CASSDQINEKLFF
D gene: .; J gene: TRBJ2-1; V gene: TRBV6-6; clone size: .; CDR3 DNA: TGTGCCAGCAGCCGAGGGACTCAAACTACCTACAATGAGCAGTTCTTC; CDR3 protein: CASSRGTQTTYNEQFF
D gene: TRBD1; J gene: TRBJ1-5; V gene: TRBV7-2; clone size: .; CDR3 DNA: TGTGCCAGCAGCTCCCAGGGGGGCCAGCCCCAGCATTTT; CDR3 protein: CASSSQGGQPQHF
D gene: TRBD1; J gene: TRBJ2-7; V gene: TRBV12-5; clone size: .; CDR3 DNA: TGTGCTAGTGGTTTCCCTTTACAGGGGCTAACCTACGAGCAGTACTTC; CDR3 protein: CASGFPLQGLTYEQYF
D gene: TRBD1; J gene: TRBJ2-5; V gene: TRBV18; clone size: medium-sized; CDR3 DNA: TGTGCCAGCTCACAAGCTCCTTCCGGGACAGGGGGAGAGACCCAGTACTTC; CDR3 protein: CASSQAPSGTGGETQYF
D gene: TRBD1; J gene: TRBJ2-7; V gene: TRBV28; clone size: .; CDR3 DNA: TGTGCCAGCAGCCTTGTGGGACAGGGGGCAAAGGAGCAGTACTTC; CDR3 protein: CASSLVGQGAKEQYF
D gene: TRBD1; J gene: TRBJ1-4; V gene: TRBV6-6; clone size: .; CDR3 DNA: TGTGCCAGCAGTTACCGGACAGGTTTAAATGAAAAACTGTTTTTT; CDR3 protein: CASSYRTGLNEKLFF
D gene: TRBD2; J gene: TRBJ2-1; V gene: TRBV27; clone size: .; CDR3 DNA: TGTGCCAGCAGTGCAGGACTAGCGGGGGACCTGTACAATGAGCAGTTCTTC; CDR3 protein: CASSAGLAGDLYNEQFF
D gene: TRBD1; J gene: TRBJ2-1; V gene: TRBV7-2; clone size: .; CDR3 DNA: TGTGCCAGCAGCCCCTACGACAGGGCAGGCAATGAGCAGTTCTTC; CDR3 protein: CASSPYDRAGNEQFF